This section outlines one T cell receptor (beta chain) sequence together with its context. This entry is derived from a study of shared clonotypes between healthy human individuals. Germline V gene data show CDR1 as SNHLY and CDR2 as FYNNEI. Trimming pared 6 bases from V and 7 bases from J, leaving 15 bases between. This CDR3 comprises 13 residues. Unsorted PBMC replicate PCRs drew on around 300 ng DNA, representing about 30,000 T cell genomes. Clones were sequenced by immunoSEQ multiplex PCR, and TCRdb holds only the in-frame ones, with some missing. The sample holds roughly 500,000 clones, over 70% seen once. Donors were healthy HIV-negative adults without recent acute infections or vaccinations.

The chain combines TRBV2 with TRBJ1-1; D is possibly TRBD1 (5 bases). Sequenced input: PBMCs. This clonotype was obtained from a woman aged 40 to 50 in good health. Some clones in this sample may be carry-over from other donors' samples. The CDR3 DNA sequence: TGTGCCAGCAGCAGGGACGTAACCCGTGAAGCTTTCTTT. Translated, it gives CASSRDVTREAFF.